Listed here are 2 T cell receptor beta chains from one sample, sequenced in a study of identical twins. TCRdb independently ran MiXCR on the 5' RACE reads; one entry per CDR3 protein. This sample has roughly 1.6 million distinct CDR3 sequences, with about 31% found just once. Sample: cord blood. Receptors were obtained from a newborn girl in good health.

The DNA for the CDR3 is TGTGCCAGCAGTGTAATACGGCGAACGGGACGGTTGAACACTGAAGCTTTCTTT. Amino acid sequence: CASSVIRRTGRLNTEAFF. J is TRBJ1-1 and V is TRBV6-1, with D tentatively TRBD1 (5 bases). The germline CDR1 and CDR2 sequences are MNHNS and SASEGT. Trimming removed 4 bases from V and 0 bases from J, with 21 bases in between. This CDR3 spans 18 amino acids.

The rearrangement joins TRBV3-1 to TRBJ2-1, with D unresolved. The DNA end is a closer match to TRBJ2-7, so the J assignment may be wrong. The CDR3 runs 15 residues. Germline CDR1 reads LGHDT; CDR2 reads YNNKEL (reference sequence). The CDR3 sequence: CASSSGYKSYNEQYF. CDR3 sequence (DNA): TGTGCCAGCAGCTCAGGTTATAAATCCTACAATGAGCAGTACTTC.